The 25 T cell receptor beta chains below were found in one sample sequenced in a study of blood T cells in healthy people across ages. The second PCR ran roughly 7 to 12 cycles with a sample-barcoded 5' primer and J-beta primers. TCRdb reprocessed the 5' RACE reads via MiXCR and lists one record per CDR3 protein. The sample has around 1,500,000 distinct CDR3 sequences; under 30% are singletons. The sample was blood. Every receptor here comes from a woman between 25 and 40 years old in good health.

There are a few counts of this clonotype. The gene calls are TRBV4-3 and TRBJ2-3; 9 positions match TRBD2. The trim removed 0 bases at V and 6 bases at J, leaving 13 bases unmatched. CDR3 length equals 18 residues. Germline CDR1 reads LGHNA; CDR2 reads YSLEER. As DNA, the CDR3 is TGCGCCAGCAGCCAAGATCCCCCCGGGGGCGGGAGGGCTGATACGCAGTATTTT. Protein: CASSQDPPGGGRADTQYF.

This clonotype was counted only a few times. The chain links TRBV11-2 to TRBJ2-7; TRBD2 agrees at 10 bases. CDR3 length: 14 amino acids. After removal of 3 bases from V and 6 bases from J, the junction contained 5 bases not matched to a gene. CDR1 is SGHAT, CDR2 FQNNGV, per germline. The CDR3 DNA reads as TGTGCCAGCAGCTTTGTAGCGGGAGGAGGCGAGCAGTACTTC. This encodes CASSFVAGGGEQYF.

This clonotype was seen once. V usage is TRBV6-2 or TRBV6-3 and J usage is TRBJ2-3; 10 nucleotides line up with TRBD1. Per the germline V gene, CDR1 is MNHEY and CDR2 is SVGEGT. After removal of 0 bases from V and 5 bases from J, the junction contained 5 bases not matched to a gene. This CDR3 comprises 16 residues. CDR3 bases: TGTGCCAGCAGTTACTCCCCAGGGACAGGGGAAGATACGCAGTATTTT. It is translated as CASSYSPGTGEDTQYF.

This clonotype has ten or more counts. This chain uses TRBV4-1 with TRBJ2-7; D may be TRBD1 or TRBD2 (5 bases each). The CDR3 has 14 amino acids. Trimming removed 4 bases at V and 0 bases at J, with 10 bases between. Germline lookup yields CDR1 MGHRA and CDR2 YSYEKL. The CDR3 sequence: CASSPGDGSYEQYF. As DNA, the CDR3 is TGCGCCAGCAGCCCTGGGGACGGCTCCTACGAGCAGTACTTC.

The CDR3 DNA sequence: TGCAGTGCTAAGGGACTCACTCTGGGATACGAGCAGTACTTC. This encodes CSAKGLTLGYEQYF. This sequence joins TRBV20-1 and TRBJ2-7; D perhaps matches TRBD2 (6 bases). The CDR3 loop spans 14 amino acids. Trimming left V 4 bases short and J 4 bases short, with 17 bases between. Per germline, CDR1 DFQATT and CDR2 SNEGSKA (reference sequence).

This clonotype has at least ten counts. V and J are TRBV4-3 and TRBJ2-1, with TRBD2 matching 7 bases. The CDR3 loop spans 15 amino acids. Germline V CDR1 and CDR2: LGHNA, YSLEER. The J segment lost 3 bases and the V segment lost 6 bases, leaving 8 bases of the junction unmatched. In DNA form, the CDR3 reads TGCGCCAGCAGTCCGCTGGTAGCGGGCTACAATGAGCAGTTCTTC. This sequence encodes CASSPLVAGYNEQFF.

CDR3 sequence (DNA): TGCAGTGCTAGAGATACCTGGACTAGCGGGCAAGAGACCCAGTACTTC. Translation gives CSARDTWTSGQETQYF. The chain carries TRBV20-1 and TRBJ2-5; 11 positions match TRBD2. CDR1 and CDR2 from the germline V gene are DFQATT and SNEGSKA (reference sequence). The CDR3 has 16 amino acids. V gave up 0 bases and J gave up 2 bases; unmatched junction bases: 5.

This clonotype has ten or more counts. This chain uses TRBV13 with TRBJ2-4, with D perhaps TRBD2 (5 bases). The DNA matches TRBJ2-7 better at its end, which makes the J call doubtful. The germline CDR1 and CDR2 sequences are PRHDT and FYEKMQ (reference sequence). The CDR3 is 12 residues long. The chain's CDR3 is CASSPLRGEQYF. For the CDR3, the DNA is TGTGCCAGCTCACCTTTACGGGGCGAGCAGTACTTC.

In the case of this clonotype: Since no conserved phenylalanine or tryptophan closes the CDR3, a read error is the likely cause. The rearrangement joins TRBV7-4 to TRBJ1-4; D is unclear. Germline CDR1 reads SGHVT; CDR2 reads SQSDAQ. CDR3 length: 13 residues. V lost 0 bases and J 10 bases, leaving 9 bases between the germline ends. The CDR3 DNA reads TGTGCCAGCAGCTTAGCGGGGATGGGAAAACTGTTTTCT. This translates into CASSLAGMGKLFS.

This chain uses TRBV15 with TRBJ2-5; 9 bases match TRBD1. V trimming: 3 bases; J trimming: 5 bases; junction bases outside the gene matches: 4. This CDR3 is 14 amino acids long. Germline V gives CDR1 LNHNV, CDR2 YYDKDF (reference sequence). The CDR3 coding sequence is TGTGCCACCAGCAGTCGGACAGGGGAGGAGACCCAGTACTTC. Protein: CATSSRTGEETQYF.

This clonotype was seen at least ten times. This chain joins TRBV29-1 and TRBJ2-1; a possible D gene is TRBD2 (7 bases). The CDR3 is made up of 12 amino acids. The germline V gene encodes CDR1 SQVTM and CDR2 ANQGSEA. Trimming took off 8 bases at V and 8 bases at J, with 16 bases between the two ends. CDR3 sequence (DNA): TGCAGCCTGGGGGGGCAAGGGGATGAGCAGTTCTTC. This sequence encodes CSLGGQGDEQFF.

At least ten counts were recorded for this clonotype. The chain combines TRBV20-1 with TRBJ2-7; the D gene is possibly TRBD1 (6 bases). Germline V CDR1 and CDR2: DFQATT, SNEGSKA (reference sequence). The CDR3 has 14 amino acids. V lost 6 bases, J lost 3 bases, and 18 bases lay in between. The DNA for the CDR3 is TGCAGTGCCGTCAAACAGGGTAACCTCTACGAGCAGTACTTC. It translates to CSAVKQGNLYEQYF.

The chain links TRBV7-3 to TRBJ2-2; D is unclear. Trimming removed 6 bases at V and 0 bases at J, with 14 bases between. Germline assignment: CDR1 SGHTA and CDR2 FQGTGA. The CDR3 is 16 amino acids. The CDR3 nucleotides are TGTGCCAGCAGTACTCGAGCCGTGGCGAACACCGGGGAGCTGTTTTTT. Its translation: CASSTRAVANTGELFF.

This clonotype was seen many times. The V call is TRBV10-3, the J call TRBJ2-6; 9 bases agree with TRBD1. Trimming at V came to 7 bases and at J to 1 base, leaving 5 bases not matched to a gene. Germline V gives CDR1 ENHRY, CDR2 SYGVKD. CDR3 length equals 16 residues. The CDR3 DNA reads TGTGCCATCACTGCCGGGACAGGGTCTGGGGCCAACGTCCTGACTTTC. Translation: CAITAGTGSGANVLTF.

The gene calls are TRBV27 and TRBJ2-7; D is tentatively TRBD1 or TRBD2 (5 bases each). Between the trimmed V and J ends, which lost 5 bases and 6 bases, there was a span of 20 bases. CDR3 length: 15 amino acids. Looked up from germline, CDR1 is MNHEY and CDR2 is SMNVEV (reference sequence). CDR3 protein: CASSPPGTAGGEQYF. CDR3 bases: TGTGCCAGCAGTCCCCCCGGGACGGCAGGCGGCGAGCAGTACTTC.

This clonotype turned up a few times. The rearrangement uses TRBV19 and TRBJ1-4; D is possibly TRBD1 (5 bases). The CDR3 is 14 residues long. The V end was cut by 3 bases, the J end by 4 bases, with 9 bases between. Germline values: CDR1 LNHDA, CDR2 SQIVND (reference sequence). CDR3 DNA: TGTGCCAGTAGTATTACGACAGATAATGAAAAACTGTTTTTT. Translation: CASSITTDNEKLFF. Filled out from reference TRBV19 and TRBJ1-4, the complete variable domain reads DGGITQSPKYLFRKEGQNVTLSCEQNLNHDAMYWYRQDPGQGLRLIYYSQIVNDFQKGDIAEGYSVSREKKESFPLTVTSAQKNPTAFYLCASSITTDNEKLFFGSGTQLSVL.

V usage is TRBV20-1 and J usage is TRBJ2-7; D unclear. The germline V gene encodes CDR1 DFQATT and CDR2 SNEGSKA (reference sequence). The CDR3 totals 12 residues. V lost 6 bases, J lost 7 bases, and 16 bases lay in between. CDR3 protein: CSAAPVGNEQYF. CDR3 in DNA: TGCAGTGCCGCCCCCGTGGGCAATGAGCAGTACTTC.

The rearrangement joins TRBV4-2 to TRBJ1-4; 8 bases map to TRBD1. With 3 bases clipped from V and 7 bases from J, the junction kept 10 bases outside the gene matches. The CDR3 length is 16 residues. Germline CDR1 is LGHNA and CDR2 is YNFKEQ. DNA for the CDR3: TGTGCCAGCAGCCAGGGACAGGCAAACCGGGGTGAAAAACTGTTTTTT. The encoded protein is CASSQGQANRGEKLFF.

A few counts support this clonotype. The rearrangement links TRBV7-6 to TRBJ2-5, with 12 nucleotides matching TRBD2. From germline, CDR1 is SGHVS and CDR2 FNYEAQ. V lost 6 bases, J lost 5 bases, and 13 bases stayed unmatched. The CDR3 extends over 17 amino acids. Here the CDR3 reads CASSRLRPTSGSETQYF. The CDR3 DNA is TGTGCCAGCAGTCGACTCCGCCCGACTAGCGGGAGTGAGACCCAGTACTTC.

The genes are TRBV25-1 and TRBJ2-7; TRBD1 agrees at 7 bases. V was pared by 6 bases and J by 0 bases, with 8 bases of the junction left unmatched. The CDR3 is 15 amino acids. Germline V gene lookup returns CDR1 MGHDK and CDR2 SYGVNS. The CDR3 region is CASSSGQSYSYEQYF. The CDR3 bases are TGTGCCAGCAGCTCGGGACAGTCCTACTCCTACGAGCAGTACTTC.

This clonotype showed up just a few times. The chain has TRBV12-3 or TRBV12-4 and TRBJ2-7, with D possibly TRBD1 on 5 matching bases. Trimming cost V 6 bases and J 4 bases, with 13 bases left between them. The CDR3 runs to 13 residues. The CDR3, as DNA: TGTGCCAGCAGGCCGTATCCAGGGTACGAGCAGTACTTC. This encodes CASRPYPGYEQYF.

The rearrangement joins TRBV29-1 to TRBJ2-1, with D maybe TRBD2 (7 bases). Germline V lookup: CDR1 SQVTM, CDR2 ANQGSEA. The CDR3 is 18 amino acids. Between the trimmed V and J ends, which lost 6 bases and 3 bases, there was a span of 27 bases. The CDR3 loop is CSVARGGRGRFLYNEQFF. CDR3 nucleotides: TGCAGCGTCGCTAGGGGGGGCAGGGGCCGTTTCCTCTACAATGAGCAGTTCTTC.

J is TRBJ2-3 and V is TRBV20-1; TRBD2 might be the D (7 bases). The germline gives CDR1 DFQATT, CDR2 SNEGSKA (reference sequence). Deletions cut 6 bases from V and 2 bases from J, with 15 bases between. This CDR3 is 14 amino acids long. For the CDR3, the DNA is TGCAGTGCCAGGAGAGGGGGGGCCACAGATACGCAGTATTTT. This sequence encodes CSARRGGATDTQYF.

The chain is built from TRBV5-6 and TRBJ2-7; D unresolved. The CDR3 covers 13 residues. Trimming pared 7 bases from V and 1 base from J, leaving 12 bases between. Germline CDR1 is SGHDT and CDR2 is YYEEEE. In nucleotides, the CDR3 is TGTGCCAGCGTCTCTCTGGATTCCTACGAGCAGTACTTC. Its protein product is CASVSLDSYEQYF. Based on the CDR3 plus reference TRBV5-6 and TRBJ2-7, the full variable domain is DAGVTQSPTHLIKTRGQQVTLRCSPKSGHDTVSWYQQALGQGPQFIFQYYEEEERQRGNFPDRFSGHQFPNYSSELNVNALLLGDSALYLCASVSLDSYEQYFGPGTRLTVT.

The rearrangement joins TRBV20-1 to TRBJ2-3, with D possibly being TRBD1 or TRBD2 (7 bases each). Trimming stripped 6 bases from V and 6 bases from J, with 16 bases between. Germline CDR1 is DFQATT and CDR2 is SNEGSKA (reference sequence). There are 13 residues in the CDR3. DNA for the CDR3: TGCAGTGCAAGCGGGACAGCCCTCGATACGCAGTATTTT. Protein sequence: CSASGTALDTQYF.